The 17 T cell receptor beta chains below come from one sample, sequenced in a study of cytomegalovirus exposure and HLA in healthy donors. The primer mix had 60 Vbeta and 13 Jbeta primers. Sequencing used immunoSEQ multiplex PCR; TCRdb keeps in-frame clones, though not all of them. The table lists more than 45,000 clones. Sequencing was performed on PBMCs. The receptors come from a woman aged 60-75 years in good health and CMV-seropositive.

The J gene is TRBJ1-5, the V gene TRBV5-1; D possibly corresponds to TRBD1 (6 bases). The CDR3 has 15 amino acids. The germline CDR1 and CDR2 sequences are SGHRS and YFSETQ. Between the trimmed V and J ends, which lost 5 bases and 0 bases, there was a span of 12 bases. The CDR3, as DNA: TGCGCCAGCAGACCTGACAGGAATAGCAATCAGCCCCAGCATTTT. This codes for CASRPDRNSNQPQHF.

The gene calls are TRBV25-1 and TRBJ1-1; a possible D gene is TRBD1 (5 bases). Looked up from germline, CDR1 is MGHDK and CDR2 is SYGVNS. This CDR3 is built from 14 residues. V gave up 10 bases and J gave up 1 base, with 16 bases separating them. The CDR3 DNA reads as TGTGCCACCAATCCTCGCGGGGGGAACACTGAAGCTTTCTTT. Translation: CATNPRGGNTEAFF.

The chain has TRBV7-6 and TRBJ2-7; TRBD2 matches at 15 bases. CDR3 length: 16 amino acids. J gave up 8 bases and V 5 bases, and 10 bases lay outside the gene matches. From germline, CDR1 is SGHVS and CDR2 FNYEAQ. The DNA for the CDR3 is TGTGCCAGCAGCCCAGGACTAGCGGGGGGGCTATCCAAGCAGTACTTC. Protein product: CASSPGLAGGLSKQYF.

The chain employs TRBV4-3 and TRBJ1-2; D is perhaps TRBD1 (6 bases). V was shortened by 4 bases and J by 6 bases, with 21 bases between the two germline ends. The CDR3 runs 16 residues. The germline CDR1 and CDR2 sequences are LGHNA and YSLEER. CDR3 amino acids: CASSRVPAAGENGYTF. Here the CDR3 DNA reads TGCGCCAGCAGCCGCGTACCCGCAGCAGGGGAAAATGGCTACACCTTC.

The chain carries TRBV11-3 and TRBJ2-1, with D unclear. Looked up from germline, CDR1 is SGHNT and CDR2 is YENEEA. V was pared by 5 bases and J by 6 bases, with 11 bases between. The CDR3 is 13 residues long. The CDR3 region has the DNA TGTGCCAGCAGCGCCCCCCCTAGCAATGAGCAGTTCTTC. This translates into CASSAPPSNEQFF.

This rearrangement joins TRBV13 to TRBJ1-2; TRBD1 might be the D (5 bases). V was clipped by 0 bases and J by 0 bases, with 14 bases between them. The CDR3 length is 17 residues. The germline V gene encodes CDR1 PRHDT and CDR2 FYEKMQ (reference sequence). The CDR3 is CASSLGLRVSANYGYTF. CDR3 nucleotides: TGTGCCAGCAGCTTAGGCCTCAGGGTCTCAGCTAACTATGGCTACACCTTC.

V and J are TRBV9 and TRBJ2-3, with a possible D match to TRBD2 (6 bases). The CDR3 is 15 amino acids. Trimming took off 0 bases at V and 4 bases at J, with 12 bases between the two ends. Germline CDR1 and CDR2: SGDLS and YYNGEE. The CDR3 region has the DNA TGTGCCAGCAGCGTAGCGGGGGTTTTAGCAGATACGCAGTATTTT. This gives the protein CASSVAGVLADTQYF.

The chain recombines TRBV7-9 with TRBJ1-1, with D possibly being TRBD1 (6 bases). The ends were cut back, 2 bases at V and 10 bases at J, with 20 bases in the middle. CDR1 is SEHNR, CDR2 FQNEAQ, per germline (reference sequence). The CDR3 covers 15 residues. The chain's CDR3 is CASSLSLQTGIGAFF. DNA for the CDR3: TGTGCCAGCAGCTTATCCCTTCAAACAGGGATCGGAGCTTTCTTT.

V is TRBV14 and J is TRBJ1-5; D might be TRBD1 (6 bases). This CDR3 is 14 amino acids long. Looked up from germline, CDR1 is SGHDN and CDR2 is FVKESK. V was clipped by 3 bases and J by 4 bases, with 10 bases between them. The CDR3 region is CASSQPGTNQPQHF. The CDR3 bases are TGTGCCAGCAGCCAGCCAGGGACAAATCAGCCCCAGCATTTT.

The chain joins TRBV9 to TRBJ2-7; 7 positions agree with TRBD1. V was clipped by 4 bases and J by 2 bases; unmatched bases: 9. The CDR3 runs 15 residues. CDR1 is SGDLS, CDR2 YYNGEE, per germline. The CDR3 reads CASSSQAGGPYEQYF. CDR3 nucleotide sequence: TGTGCCAGCAGCTCTCAGGCAGGGGGACCCTACGAGCAGTACTTC.

This rearrangement joins TRBV15 to TRBJ2-4, with D possibly TRBD1 on 6 matching bases. The germline V gene has CDR1 LNHNV and CDR2 YYDKDF (reference sequence). V was pared by 3 bases and J by 1 base, with 16 bases between. This CDR3 is 17 amino acids long. The CDR3 bases are TGTGCCACCAGCAGGAGCCGGGACAAGAAGGCCAAAAACATTCAGTACTTC. It yields the protein CATSRSRDKKAKNIQYF.

The chain uses TRBV7-9 and TRBJ2-1; 8 bases line up with TRBD2. Germline V gene sequence: CDR1 SEHNR, CDR2 FQNEAQ (reference sequence). This CDR3 contains 15 residues. V was clipped by 10 bases and J by 4 bases; unmatched bases: 12. The DNA of the CDR3 is TGTGCCACCACCGTTCGGGGGGGGCGGTACAATGAGCAGTTCTTC. Encoded protein: CATTVRGGRYNEQFF.

Concerning this clone: The sample contains more than one DNA sequence encoding this CDR3. V is TRBV9 and J is TRBJ2-3; D is ambiguous. V was cut by 4 bases and J by 2 bases, with 11 bases left in between. Germline CDR1 SGDLS, CDR2 YYNGEE. This CDR3 has 14 amino acids. The CDR3 DNA is TGTGCCAGCAGCCCAACCGGTGACACAGATACGCAGTATTTT. It is translated as CASSPTGDTDTQYF.

The chain carries TRBV7-9 and TRBJ2-3, with 9 positions matching TRBD1. Trimming took 6 bases from V and 4 from J; bases not matched to a gene: 11. The CDR3 has 16 amino acids. CDR1 is SEHNR, CDR2 FQNEAQ, per germline (reference sequence). CDR3 coding DNA: TGTGCCAGCAGTTCCGGACAGGGGCGATTGGCAGATACGCAGTATTTT. Translation: CASSSGQGRLADTQYF.

The V call is TRBV4-3, the J call TRBJ1-2, with D tentatively TRBD1 (5 bases). The germline V gene has CDR1 LGHNA and CDR2 YSLEER. The CDR3 loop spans 15 amino acids. Trimming stripped 4 bases from V and 0 bases from J, with 12 bases between. This chain's CDR3 is CASSPRQGTNYGYTF. For the CDR3, the DNA is TGCGCCAGCAGCCCCCGGCAGGGAACTAACTATGGCTACACCTTC.

Points on this clone: One end of the junction varies from germline; a read error may be responsible. The rearrangement links TRBV7-7 to TRBJ2-2; TRBD2 matches at 10 bases. Germline V lookup: CDR1 SSHAT, CDR2 FNYEAQ (reference sequence). This CDR3 is 15 amino acids long. The CDR3 DNA reads TGTGCTAGCAGCTTAGCGGGGGGAAACACCGGGGAGCTGTTTTTT. Amino acids: CASSLAGGNTGELFF. Drawing the rest from reference TRBV7-7 and TRBJ2-2, the complete variable domain is GAGVSQSPRYKVTKRGQDVTLRCDPISSHATLYWYQQALGQGPEFLTYFNYEAQPDKSGLPSDRFSAERPEGSISTLTIQRTEQRDSAMYRCASSLAGGNTGELFFGEGSRLTVL.

As for this clone: Other DNA variants within this sample encode the same CDR3. This chain uses TRBV9 with TRBJ2-5, with 12 nucleotides matching TRBD2. This CDR3 is 16 amino acids long. Germline CDR1 SGDLS, CDR2 YYNGEE. The V segment lost 0 bases and the J segment 2 bases; nucleotides outside the gene matches: 2. The CDR3 is CASSVGTSGGQETQYF. The CDR3 nucleotides are TGTGCCAGCAGCGTAGGAACTAGCGGGGGGCAAGAGACCCAGTACTTC.